Following are 26 T cell receptor beta chains from one sample sequenced in a study of spatial heterogeneity in lung cancer (dated by TCRdb to 2018 to 2020). Overall study outcomes, separate from this receptor: The number of expanded intratumoral alpha and beta TCRs correlated with the tumor nonsynonymous mutation count.

Per the publication, the time point label means: sample taken at primary tumor resection. Antigen specificity for these receptors is unknown. The library was made by 5' RACE. These reads were obtained on a NextSeq 500. Using fastp trimming at Q25 and MiXCR clonotype assembly, TCRdb reanalyzed the public sequencing data and kept in-frame beta chains. When rows share a CDR3 protein, they turn into one entry using the most common DNA and genes. The sample has roughly 16,000 distinct CDR3 sequences on record, approximately 7% of them singletons. The biggest ten clones account for roughly a fifth of the sample. The sample was lung tumor tissue, taken at surgery. All receptors derive from a female donor with early-stage non-small cell lung cancer.

Judged by abundance, this clonotype is medium-sized. The library was built for alpha chains, so this beta chain is an off-target read and its size means little. The J gene is TRBJ2-1, the V gene TRBV5-1, with 11 bases lining up with TRBD1. The CDR3 sequence is 18 residues long. The V gene's germline CDR1 is SGHRS and CDR2 YFSETQ. The J segment lost 7 bases and the V segment lost 2 bases, leaving 14 bases of the junction unmatched. CDR3 DNA sequence: TGCGCCAGCAGCTTAATATTCTCGGGACAGGGGGTTGGAAATGAGCAGTTCTTC. Its translation: CASSLIFSGQGVGNEQFF.

This clonotype was found many times. This beta chain is a stray sequence in a library constructed for alpha chains; its clone size is not meaningful. The chain has TRBV10-3 and TRBJ2-3; D is perhaps TRBD1 or TRBD2 (5 bases each). Trimming shortened V by 6 bases and J by 0 bases, and 16 bases separated the two germline ends. CDR1 is ENHRY, CDR2 SYGVKD, per germline. CDR3 size: 16 residues. Here the CDR3 reads CAISQRGTPSTDTQYF. The CDR3 DNA reads as TGTGCCATCAGCCAAAGAGGGACCCCTAGCACAGATACGCAGTATTTT.

This clonotype was counted many times. A library made for alpha chains picked up this beta chain off target, so its size means little. The gene calls are TRBV4-2 and TRBJ1-6, with 7 bases matching TRBD1. The CDR3 spans 15 residues. Trimming cost V 0 bases and J 6 bases; bases outside gene matches: 2. Germline CDR1 is LGHNA and CDR2 is YNFKEQ. The CDR3: CASSQETGANSPLHF. CDR3 in DNA: TGTGCCAGCAGCCAAGAAACAGGGGCTAATTCACCCCTCCACTTT.

Many counts were recorded for this clonotype. This beta chain is a stray read from a library made for alpha chains; its abundance is not meaningful. The chain carries TRBV20-1 and TRBJ1-1; D call uncertain. V shed 3 bases and J shed 2 bases, with 10 bases lying between them. The germline CDR1 and CDR2 sequences are DFQATT and SNEGSKA (reference sequence). The CDR3 is 13 residues long. CDR3 DNA sequence: TGCAGTGCTAGGCTGCAGGCCAACACTGAAGCTTTCTTT. Translated: CSARLQANTEAFF.

Ten or more counts support this clonotype. Because the library targeted alpha chains, this beta chain is an off-target read whose size means little. The V gene is TRBV7-3, the J gene TRBJ1-4, with 8 bases matching TRBD1. There are 13 residues in the CDR3. The V and J ends lost 5 bases and 10 bases, in that order; junction bases with no gene match: 6. Germline V gives CDR1 SGHTA, CDR2 FQGTGA. DNA of the CDR3: TGTGCCAGCAGCGCGGACAGGGACGCAAAACTGTTTTTT. Translated, it gives CASSADRDAKLFF.

This clonotype was detected many times. A library prepared for alpha chains yielded this beta chain as an off-target read; its size is of little meaning. The rearrangement links TRBV5-1 to TRBJ2-2, with a tentative D call TRBD2 (6 bases). Trimming took 3 bases from V and 5 from J, leaving 14 bases between them. Germline V gene sequence: CDR1 SGHRS, CDR2 YFSETQ. This CDR3 comprises 15 residues. The CDR3 loop reads CASSWGQGGTGELFF. The CDR3 DNA reads as TGCGCCAGCAGCTGGGGCCAGGGAGGAACCGGGGAGCTGTTTTTT. Based on the CDR3 plus reference TRBV5-1 and TRBJ2-2, the full variable domain is KAGVTQTPRYLIKTRGQQVTLSCSPISGHRSVSWYQQTPGQGLQFLFEYFSETQRNKGNFPGRFSGRQFSNSRSEMNVSTLELGDSALYLCASSWGQGGTGELFFGEGSRLTVL.

By sample fraction, this clonotype is medium-sized (0.01 to 0.1%). This beta chain was picked up by a library intended for alpha chains and is off target, so its count carries little meaning. The chain recombines TRBV5-1 with TRBJ1-2; D ambiguous. This CDR3 comprises 14 residues. Germline V gives CDR1 SGHRS, CDR2 YFSETQ. V gave up 3 bases and J gave up 2 bases, with 11 bases separating them. This chain's CDR3 is CASSSWTGNYGYTF. DNA of the CDR3: TGCGCCAGCAGCTCTTGGACGGGGAACTATGGCTACACCTTC.

At least ten counts were recorded for this clonotype. With the library built for alpha chains, this beta chain is off target and its frequency is not meaningful. The chain links TRBV10-3 to TRBJ2-1; weak D call: TRBD1 (6 bases). Germline CDR1 reads ENHRY; CDR2 reads SYGVKD. The CDR3 sequence is 14 residues long. The germline V and J ends were trimmed by 7 bases and 3 bases, with 13 bases remaining between them. The CDR3 is CAIKGEADYNEQFF. CDR3 bases: TGTGCCATCAAGGGGGAAGCGGACTACAATGAGCAGTTCTTC.

In regard to this clonotype: This beta chain is off target for a library built for alpha chains, so its abundance means little. The V and J genes are TRBV5-1 and TRBJ1-1; TRBD1 agrees at 9 bases. CDR1 SGHRS and CDR2 YFSETQ come from the germline V gene. Losses at the gene ends were 3 bases for V and 0 bases for J; bases not matched to a gene: 6. The CDR3 runs to 16 residues. CDR3 bases: TGCGCCAGCAGCTGGGGGACAGGGAACATGAACACTGAAGCTTTCTTT. Encoded protein: CASSWGTGNMNTEAFF. Drawing the rest from reference TRBV5-1 and TRBJ1-1, the complete variable domain is KAGVTQTPRYLIKTRGQQVTLSCSPISGHRSVSWYQQTPGQGLQFLFEYFSETQRNKGNFPGRFSGRQFSNSRSEMNVSTLELGDSALYLCASSWGTGNMNTEAFFGQGTRLTVV.

This clonotype was detected ten times or more. Because the library targeted alpha chains, this beta chain is an off-target read whose size means little. The rearrangement joins TRBV20-1 to TRBJ2-4; 10 nucleotides line up with TRBD1. The germline V gene has CDR1 DFQATT and CDR2 SNEGSKA (reference sequence). The CDR3 consists of 14 residues. Trimming at V came to 5 bases and at J to 8 bases, leaving 9 bases not matched to a gene. As DNA, the CDR3 is TGCAGTGCTCCACCGGACAGGGGGATAGACATTCAGTACTTC. Translated: CSAPPDRGIDIQYF.

This clonotype appeared many times. Being off target in a library aimed at alpha chains, this beta chain has a size of little meaning. The rearrangement links TRBV27 to TRBJ2-7; 7 bases match TRBD2. Germline lookup yields CDR1 MNHEY and CDR2 SMNVEV (reference sequence). This CDR3 region has 13 residues. V gave up 0 bases and J gave up 5 bases; unmatched junction bases: 1. CDR3 in DNA: TGTGCCAGCAGTTTATCTCGGGGGGACGAGCAGTACTTC. Its protein product is CASSLSRGDEQYF.

As to this clonotype: This beta chain appears as a stray read in a library generated for alpha chains; its size is not informative. CDR3 DNA sequence: TGTGCCAGCAGTTACTCGAGAACAGGGAGTTGGGAAAATGAGCAGTTCTTC. Translated, it gives CASSYSRTGSWENEQFF. This chain joins TRBV6-5 and TRBJ2-1; D perhaps matches TRBD1 (6 bases). Germline assignment: CDR1 MNHEY and CDR2 SVGAGI. CDR3 length: 17 amino acids. With 0 bases removed from V and 7 bases from J, the gap between germline ends came to 19 bases.

About this clonotype itself: This beta chain appears as a stray read in a library generated for alpha chains; its size is not informative. The gene calls are TRBV30 and TRBJ2-4; 8 bases line up with TRBD1. Trimming at V came to 5 bases and at J to 0 bases, leaving 15 bases not matched to a gene. Germline values: CDR1 GTSNPN, CDR2 SVGIG (reference sequence). The CDR3 totals 18 residues. The CDR3 bases are TGTGCCTGGTCGAACCCGGGACAGGCAATGCTAGCCAAAAACATTCAGTACTTC. This gives the protein CAWSNPGQAMLAKNIQYF.

By its share, this clonotype is medium-sized. The size of this beta chain means little, since it is a stray read in a library made for alpha chains. The V call is TRBV10-3, the J call TRBJ1-5; no definite D call. This CDR3 spans 13 amino acids. Germline-derived CDR1 and CDR2 are ENHRY and SYGVKD. Trimming shortened V by 10 bases and J by 6 bases, and 16 bases separated the two germline ends. The CDR3 loop is CATAAGSGQPQHF. CDR3 nucleotides: TGTGCCACCGCTGCGGGAAGCGGTCAGCCCCAGCATTTT.

On this clonotype: This beta chain is off target for a library built for alpha chains, so its abundance means little. The chain links TRBV6-5 to TRBJ1-2; TRBD1 agrees at 9 bases. After removal of 6 bases from V and 4 bases from J, the junction contained 3 bases not matched to a gene. Germline CDR1 MNHEY, CDR2 SVGAGI. This CDR3 spans 13 amino acids. The CDR3 region is CASRGQGPYGYTF. The CDR3 DNA reads as TGTGCCAGCAGGGGACAGGGTCCCTATGGCTACACCTTC.

This clonotype was observed at least ten times. A library made for alpha chains picked up this beta chain off target, so its size means little. CDR3 sequence (DNA): TGTGCCAGCAGAACAGGGGGCGAGACCCAGTACTTC. This translates into CASRTGGETQYF. The rearrangement joins TRBV6-5 to TRBJ2-5, with 9 positions matching TRBD1. The CDR3 is made up of 12 amino acids. V shed 6 bases, J shed 5 bases, and the junction held 1 base outside the gene matches. Germline assignment: CDR1 MNHEY and CDR2 SVGAGI.

This clonotype came up many times. The library was designed around alpha chains, so this beta chain is a stray read whose abundance carries little weight. This chain links TRBV7-2 with TRBJ2-7, with TRBD2 matching over 7 bases. This CDR3 is 14 amino acids long. The trim removed 5 bases at V and 4 bases at J, leaving 8 bases unmatched. From germline, CDR1 is SGHTA and CDR2 FQGNSA. This chain's CDR3 is CASSLLAAGYEQYF. The DNA for the CDR3 is TGTGCCAGCAGCCTTCTAGCGGCAGGTTACGAGCAGTACTTC.

Many counts were recorded for this clonotype. Since it is a stray read in a library aimed at alpha chains, this beta chain has a size that is not meaningful. This chain connects TRBV19 to TRBJ2-7; 8 positions agree with TRBD1. CDR1 and CDR2 (germline): LNHDA, SQIVND (reference sequence). Trimming at V came to 6 bases and at J to 6 bases, leaving 7 bases not matched to a gene. The CDR3 sequence is 13 residues long. CDR3 sequence: CASSRTGKSEQYF. CDR3 in DNA: TGTGCCAGTAGCCGGACAGGGAAATCCGAGCAGTACTTC.

In this sample, this clonotype turned up a few times. The library was designed around alpha chains, so this beta chain is a stray read whose abundance carries little weight. The chain couples TRBV28 to TRBJ2-7; D gene ambiguous. Per the germline V gene, CDR1 is MDHEN and CDR2 is SYDVKM. The CDR3 is 14 amino acids. V lost 0 bases to trimming and J lost 0 bases, with 6 bases between them. The CDR3 DNA follows: TGTGCCAGCAGTTTATGGGTCACCTCCTACGAGCAGTACTTC. Translation gives CASSLWVTSYEQYF. Full variable domain (rest looked up from reference TRBV28 and TRBJ2-7): DVKVTQSSRYLVKRTGEKVFLECVQDMDHENMFWYRQDPGLGLRLIYFSYDVKMKEKGDIPEGYSVSREKKERFSLILESASTNQTSMYLCASSLWVTSYEQYFGPGTRLTVT.

This clonotype has a handful of counts. Because this beta chain is a stray read in a library intended to capture alpha chains, its abundance should not be given much weight. The chain recombines TRBV11-3 with TRBJ2-3; the match to TRBD2 covers 9 bases. Germline V gene sequence: CDR1 SGHNT, CDR2 YENEEA. The CDR3 length is 14 residues. V dropped 5 bases and J dropped 6; count of bases not matched to a gene: 6. CDR3 in amino acids: CASSQGLAPDTQYF. CDR3 DNA: TGTGCCAGCAGCCAAGGACTAGCGCCCGATACGCAGTATTTT.

This clonotype came up many times. This beta chain is an unintended read in a library built for alpha chains; its size means little. The chain recombines TRBV5-1 with TRBJ1-5, with no clear D. V gave up 1 base and J gave up 6 bases, with 14 bases separating them. This CDR3 region has 15 residues. CDR1 and CDR2 from the germline V gene are SGHRS and YFSETQ. CDR3 amino acids: CASSLSGGASQPQHF. In DNA, the CDR3 is TGCGCCAGCAGCTTGAGTGGAGGTGCCAGTCAGCCCCAGCATTTT.

This clonotype was picked up many times. This beta chain came through as a stray read in a library set up for alpha chains, and its size says little. The rearrangement links TRBV5-1 to TRBJ1-5; no clear D. Germline V CDR1 and CDR2: SGHRS, YFSETQ. Trimming took 0 bases from V and 4 from J, leaving 5 bases between them. The CDR3 spans 13 residues. The CDR3: CASSLDGNQPQHF. The CDR3 region has the DNA TGCGCCAGCAGCTTGGACGGGAATCAGCCCCAGCATTTT. Variable domain in full (rest from reference TRBV5-1 and TRBJ1-5): KAGVTQTPRYLIKTRGQQVTLSCSPISGHRSVSWYQQTPGQGLQFLFEYFSETQRNKGNFPGRFSGRQFSNSRSEMNVSTLELGDSALYLCASSLDGNQPQHFGDGTRLSIL.

By sample share, this clonotype is medium-sized. For a library built for alpha chains, this beta chain is a stray read; little rests on its size. The gene calls are TRBV29-1 and TRBJ2-5, with D tentatively TRBD1 or TRBD2 (6 bases each). Trimming took off 8 bases at V and 1 base at J, with 14 bases between the two ends. The V gene's germline CDR1 is SQVTM and CDR2 ANQGSEA. CDR3 length: 13 residues. CDR3 bases: TGCAGCTCCCTCGGGGGCGGCCAAGAGACCCAGTACTTC. It specifies CSSLGGGQETQYF. Looking up the rest from reference TRBV29-1 and TRBJ2-5 gives the full variable domain: SAVISQKPSRDICQRGTSLTIQCQVDSQVTMMFWYRQQPGQSLTLIATANQGSEATYESGFVIDKFPISRPNLTFSTLTVSNMSPEDSSIYLCSSLGGGQETQYFGPGTRLLVL.

This clonotype was seen many times. This beta chain turned up in a library designed for alpha chains; as an off-target read, its abundance says little. The rearrangement links TRBV11-1 to TRBJ1-1; a possible D gene is TRBD1 (5 bases). Deletions cut 5 bases from V and 1 base from J, with 5 bases between. Per the germline V gene, CDR1 is SGHAT and CDR2 is FQDESV (reference sequence). The CDR3 is 12 amino acids. The CDR3 sequence: CASSRGNTEAFF. In DNA, the CDR3 is TGTGCCAGCAGCAGGGGGAACACTGAAGCTTTCTTT.

There are many counts of this clonotype. The library was prepared for alpha chains; this beta chain is a stray read, so its frequency means little. This chain uses TRBV12-5 with TRBJ2-5, with TRBD1 as a possible D gene (6 bases). V was clipped by 7 bases and J by 1 base, with 7 bases between them. In germline, CDR1 is LGHNT, CDR2 FRNRAP. The CDR3 spans 12 residues. CDR3 in DNA: TGTGCTAGTGCAGGGGCCCAAGAGACCCAGTACTTC. This gives the protein CASAGAQETQYF.

Notes on this clonotype: Since the library was made to target alpha chains, this beta chain is a stray read and its abundance is not meaningful. The CDR3 bases are TGCAGTGCTTCTCGGGGGCCCTCTGGAAACACCATATATTTT. Protein: CSASRGPSGNTIYF. The chain combines TRBV20-1 with TRBJ1-3, with D tentatively TRBD1 (6 bases). The V gene's germline CDR1 is DFQATT and CDR2 SNEGSKA (reference sequence). Trimming stripped 5 bases from V and 0 bases from J, with 11 bases between. The CDR3 covers 14 residues.